One TCR beta chain is described in this entry. The antigen it binds to is not known. No clone much larger than this one lies a single base away; base qualities are absent. The CDR3 regions of human TCRbeta chains were analyzed by immunosequencing. The original methods were these. TCRs in the repertoires were matched against a reference library of SARS-CoV-2-specific TCRs that had been generated with the MIRA antigen-specificity platform. Breadth was defined as the fraction of unique TCRs that were SARS-CoV-2-associated, and depth was defined as the fraction of total T cells that were SARS-CoV-2-associated. Using the MIRA data, every spike-specific TCR was mapped to the spike region that the TCR reacted to and assigned to either a CD4 or a CD8 class. Log10-transformed breadth and depth values were compared by one-way ANOVA with Sidak's multiple comparisons tests. TCRdb took over this immuneACCESS table, retaining in-frame rearrangements with V and J assigned. Such tables are incomplete; in checked studies, under half of the missing clones stem from an unresolved V gene, and the remainder is unexplained. Clone size and the V and J calls come from that table; the DNA yielded D and trimming. This sample has some 95,000 clones in its table, and around 90% of those were observed once. The biggest ten clones account for 3.7% of the sample.

The sample originates from a study of T cell responses to AZD1222 COVID-19 vaccine listed by TCRdb under 2021. In terms of the full investigation: AZD1222 recipients with second doses at about 4 weeks or about 12 weeks were pooled, because spike-specific TCR depth and breadth did not differ between schedules. Trial participants were enrolled into age subgroups of 18-55, 56-69 and 70-plus years, which contained around 150, 28 and 57 TCR-sequenced participants, respectively. TCR sequencing was performed for more than 230 trial participants, of whom around 210 were given two doses of AZD1222 and around 25 were given two doses of MenACWY control vaccine.

The sample's time point label is to be understood as: baseline before first vaccination. Vaccinee samples came from UK trials COV001 and COV002, including a single-blind randomized controlled phase 2/3 trial of AZD1222 (ChAdOx1 nCoV-19) in healthy adults. For TCRbeta chain sequencing, PBMC samples from trial participants were taken at day 0 and at day 28 after the second dose. The CDR3 measures 12 amino acids from cysteine to phenylalanine. Of all the DNA, just the CDR3 is kept, 36 bases in frame from base 1. V drops 0 bases and J drops 8 bases, leaving 4 bases in between. The germline V gene specifies LGHNA as CDR1 and YSLEER as CDR2. General study outcomes and caveats: The whole spike protein was spanned by vaccine-associated CD4 TCRs, and dominant responses were seen in regions 160-218 and 743-854. Participants were mostly white British, with more females than males. The authors suggested clonal diversity may have been underestimated. After two AZD1222 doses, both the breadth and the depth of spike-specific TCRs were significantly higher than at day 0 and than in MenACWY recipients. Epitopes outside the regions mutated in the B.1.351 and B.1.1.7 variants were reportedly recognized by nearly half of the unique spike-specific TCRs. Because no day 14 peak-response samples were available, repertoires were characterized only after the peak T cell response. The 56-69-year group was small, and its depth increase did not reach significance, likely because of low power. Conclusions about previously exposed vaccinees were limited because only a handful of AZD1222 recipients were SARS-CoV-2 seropositive at baseline.

This TCR derives from an adult in good health. The sequencing here drew on peripheral blood, taken on day 0 of AZD1222 vaccination. The chain is made from TRBV4-3 and TRBJ1-4, with the D gene not confidently named. The CDR3 in this case is CASSQDGEKLFF. The base sequence is TGCGCCAGCAGCCAAGATGGCGAAAAACTGTTTTTT.